These T cell receptor beta chains were read from a single sample in a study of T cells after yellow fever vaccination. In TCRdb, the 5' RACE reads were re-called with MiXCR into one record per CDR3 protein. Here the sample spans around 65,000 distinct CDR3 sequences, about 6% being singletons. The material was CD4+ T cells sorted from PBMCs, obtained about 2 weeks after the first yellow fever vaccination. Every receptor here comes from a man between 18 and 29 years old who received the YFV17D yellow fever vaccine. Both conserved end residues are part of each CDR3. D genes are given only for firm matches. The listing skips clone size in some rows; elsewhere it reads once, few, many or a size class.

size: NA; D: TRBD1; V: TRBV5-4; J: TRBJ2-2; DNA: TGTGCCAGCAGCTTGGCGGCCCAGCAGGGGGCAATCGGGGAGCTGTTTTTT; CDR3: CASSLAAQQGAIGELFF
size: many; D: TRBD1; V: TRBV30; J: TRBJ2-7; DNA: TGTGCCAGATCGCAGGGGGTAGGGGTCGAGCAGTACTTC; CDR3: CARSQGVGVEQYF
size: many; D: NA; V: TRBV4-1; J: TRBJ1-2; DNA: TGCGCCAGCAGCCAAGTCAGCGAAAACCTCTATGGCTACACCTTC; CDR3: CASSQVSENLYGYTF
size: many; D: NA; V: TRBV20-1; J: TRBJ2-5; DNA: TGCAGTGCTAGCGGCACAAACCAAGAGACCCAGTACTTC; CDR3: CSASGTNQETQYF
size: NA; D: NA; V: TRBV10-2; J: TRBJ1-1; DNA: TGCGCCAGCAGTGCCTTTTTGGCACGGAGGAACACTGAAGCTTTCTTT; CDR3: CASSAFLARRNTEAFF
size: many; D: NA; V: TRBV28; J: TRBJ1-4; DNA: TGTGCCAGCAGTTTAGCAGGGGCGGGGGTCGGTGAAAAACTGTTTTTT; CDR3: CASSLAGAGVGEKLFF
size: many; D: NA; V: TRBV5-1; J: TRBJ2-4; DNA: TGCGCCAGCAGCTCCCCTCCATTAGACAGGACCCTAGCCAAAAACATTCAGTACTTC; CDR3: CASSSPPLDRTLAKNIQYF
size: many; D: TRBD1; V: TRBV12-3/TRBV12-4; J: TRBJ2-2; DNA: TGTGCCAGCAGTCCCACAGGGGATACCGGGGAGCTGTTTTTT; CDR3: CASSPTGDTGELFF
size: many; D: NA; V: TRBV5-1; J: TRBJ1-5; DNA: TGCGCCAGCAGCCCGGGTCCCTCGTTAAATCAGCCCCAGCATTTT; CDR3: CASSPGPSLNQPQHF
size: NA; D: NA; V: TRBV29-1; J: TRBJ1-2; DNA: TGCAGCGCTCGCGGGCCTGACTATGGCTACACCTTC; CDR3: CSARGPDYGYTF